A single T cell receptor beta chain is shown here with its context. The antigen is undetermined. Then a second PCR, running roughly 6 to 12 cycles, was carried out with a sample-barcoded 5' primer and a J-beta primer mix. Each cDNA molecule was tagged by a template-switch adaptor with 12 random nucleotides. TCRdb independently ran MiXCR on the 5' RACE reads; one entry per CDR3 protein. The sample carries fewer than 800,000 distinct CDR3 sequences, around 32% recorded once. This sample was taken from a study of blood T cells in healthy people across ages. The draw of peripheral blood yielded ten milliliters from each donor. Germline values: CDR1 SEHNR, CDR2 FQNEAQ (reference sequence). The CDR3 sequence is 17 residues long. V dropped 3 bases and J dropped 0 bases, with 12 bases sitting between them. Notes on the study in general: Relative to aged donors, long-lived donors carried more naive CD4+ cells and displayed higher diversity. Diversity of TCR beta correlated strongly with naive T cell percentage.

The sequencing input was blood. The chain is built from TRBV7-9 and TRBJ2-6; possible D gene TRBD1, 6 bases. This receptor was taken from a woman older than 75 in good health. DNA for the CDR3: TGTGCCAGCAGCTTCCAGGGGCGCAGCTCTGGGGCCAACGTCCTGACTTTC. Its translation is CASSFQGRSSGANVLTF. Complete variable domain (other parts from reference TRBV7-9 and TRBJ2-6): DTGVSQNPRHKITKRGQNVTFRCDPISEHNRLYWYRQTLGQGPEFLTYFQNEAQLEKSRLLSDRFSAERPKGSFSTLEIQRTEQGDSAMYLCASSFQGRSSGANVLTFGAGSRLTVL.